This section outlines one TCR beta chain sequence together with its context. The antigen remains undetermined. This sample was taken from a study of cytomegalovirus exposure and HLA in healthy donors. Primers: 60 Vbeta forward and 13 Jbeta reverse. Profiled with immunoSEQ multiplex PCR; TCRdb holds only in-frame clones, not every one. The sample contains 150,000 to 190,000 clones, roughly 82% of which appear only once. Overall study results and limits: According to the study, roughly 160 TCR beta chains were cytomegalovirus-associated.

This TCR came from a woman between 45 and 65 years old in good health and CMV-seropositive. Sequencing used PBMCs.

The CDR3 sequence: CASSHRTGKGIKNIQYF. In nucleotides, the CDR3 is TGTGCCAGCAGCCATAGGACAGGGAAAGGGATCAAAAACATTCAGTACTTC. The rearrangement joins TRBV7-9 to TRBJ2-4; 8 bases line up with TRBD1. The CDR3 is 17 amino acids. Unmatched junction bases numbered 12, after V lost 5 bases and J lost 3 bases. Germline CDR1 is SEHNR and CDR2 is FQNEAQ (reference sequence).